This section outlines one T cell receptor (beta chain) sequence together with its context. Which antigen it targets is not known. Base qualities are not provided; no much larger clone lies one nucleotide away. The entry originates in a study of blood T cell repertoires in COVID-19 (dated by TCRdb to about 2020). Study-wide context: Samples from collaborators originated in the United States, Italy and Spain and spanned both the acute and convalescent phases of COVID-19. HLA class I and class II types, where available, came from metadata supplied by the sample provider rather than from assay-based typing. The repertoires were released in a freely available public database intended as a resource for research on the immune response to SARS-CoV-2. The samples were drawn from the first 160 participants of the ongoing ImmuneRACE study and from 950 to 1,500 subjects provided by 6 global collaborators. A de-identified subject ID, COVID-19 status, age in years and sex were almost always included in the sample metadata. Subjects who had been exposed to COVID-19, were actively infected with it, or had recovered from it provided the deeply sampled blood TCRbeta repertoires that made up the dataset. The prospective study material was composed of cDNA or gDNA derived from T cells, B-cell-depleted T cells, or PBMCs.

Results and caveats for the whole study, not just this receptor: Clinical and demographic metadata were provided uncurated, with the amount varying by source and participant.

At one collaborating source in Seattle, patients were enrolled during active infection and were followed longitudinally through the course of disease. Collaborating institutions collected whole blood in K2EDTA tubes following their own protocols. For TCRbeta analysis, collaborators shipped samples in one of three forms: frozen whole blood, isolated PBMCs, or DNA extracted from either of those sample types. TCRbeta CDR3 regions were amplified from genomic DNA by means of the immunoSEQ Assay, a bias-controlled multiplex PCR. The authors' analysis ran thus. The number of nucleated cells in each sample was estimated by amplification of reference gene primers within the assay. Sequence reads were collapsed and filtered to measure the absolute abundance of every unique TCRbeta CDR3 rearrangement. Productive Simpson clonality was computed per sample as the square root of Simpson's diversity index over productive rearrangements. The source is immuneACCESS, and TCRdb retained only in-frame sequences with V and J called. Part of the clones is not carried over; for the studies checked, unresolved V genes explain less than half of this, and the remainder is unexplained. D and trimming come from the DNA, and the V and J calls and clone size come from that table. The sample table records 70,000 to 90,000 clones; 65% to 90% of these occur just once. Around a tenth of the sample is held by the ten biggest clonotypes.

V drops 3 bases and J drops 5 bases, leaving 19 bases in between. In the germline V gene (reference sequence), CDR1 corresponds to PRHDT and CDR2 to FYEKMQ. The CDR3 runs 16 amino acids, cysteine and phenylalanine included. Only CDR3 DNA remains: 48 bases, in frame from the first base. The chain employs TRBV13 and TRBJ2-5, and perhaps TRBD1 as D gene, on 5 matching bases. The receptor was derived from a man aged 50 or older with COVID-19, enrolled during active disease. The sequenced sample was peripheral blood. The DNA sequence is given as TGTGCCAGCAGCTTGGGCCGGAGTCAGGGTAGGGAGACCCAGTACTTC. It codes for CASSLGRSQGRETQYF.